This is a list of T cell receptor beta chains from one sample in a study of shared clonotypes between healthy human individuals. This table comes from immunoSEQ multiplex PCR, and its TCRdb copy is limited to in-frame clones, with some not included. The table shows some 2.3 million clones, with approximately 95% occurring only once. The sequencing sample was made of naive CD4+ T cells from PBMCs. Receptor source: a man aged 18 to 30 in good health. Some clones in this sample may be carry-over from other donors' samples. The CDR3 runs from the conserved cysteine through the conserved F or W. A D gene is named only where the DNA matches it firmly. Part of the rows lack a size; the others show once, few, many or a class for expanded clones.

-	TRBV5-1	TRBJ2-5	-	TGCGCCAGCAGGGAGGGACCTCAAGAGACCCAGTACTTC	CASREGPQETQYF
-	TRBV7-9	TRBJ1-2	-	TGTGCCAGCAGCTTCGGTCGGACAGTCTATGGCTACACCTTC	CASSFGRTVYGYTF
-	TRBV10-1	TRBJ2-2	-	TGCGCCAGCAGGACAAGGAACAGGGACGGGGAGCTGTTTTTT	CASRTRNRDGELFF
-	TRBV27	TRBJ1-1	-	TGTGCCAGCAGTCCAACGGGACATTTGAACACTGAAGCTTTCTTT	CASSPTGHLNTEAFF
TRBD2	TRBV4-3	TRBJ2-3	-	TGCGCCAGCAGCCGTCAAAGCGGGAGACCAGATACGCAGTATTTT	CASSRQSGRPDTQYF
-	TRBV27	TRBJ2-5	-	TGTGCCAGCAGGCAGCAAGAGACCCAGTACTTC	CASRQQETQYF
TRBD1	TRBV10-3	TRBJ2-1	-	TGTGCCATCAGTGACGGACAGGGGGTTGGTAATGAGCAGTTCTTC	CAISDGQGVGNEQFF
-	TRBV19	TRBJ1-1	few	TGTGCCAGTAGTACTACCCCGGCCCCCCACGGGAGCACTGAAGCTTTCTTT	CASSTTPAPHGSTEAFF
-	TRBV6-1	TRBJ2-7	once	TGTGCCAGCAGTGAAGGATCCGAGCAGTACTTC	CASSEGSEQYF
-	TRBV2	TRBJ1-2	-	TGTGCCAGCAGTGTAACTGACTATGGCTACACCTTC	CASSVTDYGYTF